Shown below are 24 T cell receptor beta chains from a single sample sequenced in a study of cytomegalovirus exposure and HLA in healthy donors. PCR employed 60 Vbeta and 13 Jbeta primers. Measured with immunoSEQ multiplex PCR; TCRdb has only the in-frame clones, and not every one. The table includes some 120,000 clones, 79% detected once. Sequenced material: PBMCs. Every receptor here comes from a man aged 25-45 years in good health and CMV-seropositive.

The CDR3 bases are TGTGCCAGCAGCCCCGCGACAGGACTGAGCTCCTACGAGCAGTACTTC. Its translation is CASSPATGLSSYEQYF. The chain joins TRBV5-6 to TRBJ2-7; the D gene is possibly TRBD1 (6 bases). The ends were cut back, 4 bases at V and 0 bases at J, with 17 bases in the middle. The V gene's germline CDR1 is SGHDT and CDR2 YYEEEE. CDR3 length: 16 amino acids.

This chain links TRBV2 with TRBJ2-3, with 12 bases identical to TRBD1. In germline, CDR1 is SNHLY, CDR2 FYNNEI. The ends lost 5 bases at V and 5 bases at J; junction bases unmatched: 8. The length of the CDR3 is 16 residues. The CDR3 DNA reads TGTGCCAGCAGTCGGAGGGGACAGGGGGCGATAGATACGCAGTATTTT. Translating gives CASSRRGQGAIDTQYF.

This rearrangement joins TRBV14 to TRBJ1-1; D gene unclear. The germline CDR1 and CDR2 sequences are SGHDN and FVKESK. V dropped 1 base and J dropped 2 bases, with 8 bases sitting between them. The length of the CDR3 is 14 residues. The CDR3 is CASSQVAGNTEAFF. CDR3 sequence (DNA): TGTGCCAGCAGCCAAGTAGCTGGAAACACTGAAGCTTTCTTT.

The gene calls are TRBV19 and TRBJ2-1; D may be TRBD2 (5 bases). The germline V gene has CDR1 LNHDA and CDR2 SQIVND (reference sequence). This CDR3 has 15 residues. Trimming removed 1 base from V and 7 bases from J, with 14 bases in between. The DNA for the CDR3 is TGTGCCAGTAGTATAGGCCCCTACCCGGGGAATGAGCAGTTCTTC. This gives the protein CASSIGPYPGNEQFF.

V and J are TRBV2 and TRBJ1-2; TRBD1 is a possible D gene (6 bases). This CDR3 has 13 residues. CDR1 is SNHLY and CDR2 is FYNNEI in the germline V gene. V was clipped by 5 bases and J by 4 bases, with 11 bases between them. CDR3 in DNA: TGTGCCAGCAGTACAGGGCCCCGCTATGGCTACACCTTC. Translation gives CASSTGPRYGYTF.

J is TRBJ1-2 and V is TRBV4-3; the D is unclear. This CDR3 is built from 16 residues. Germline V gene lookup returns CDR1 LGHNA and CDR2 YSLEER. With 0 bases removed from V and 6 bases from J, the gap between germline ends came to 17 bases. CDR3 protein: CASSQDMSGYPDGYTF. In DNA form, the CDR3 reads TGCGCCAGCAGCCAAGATATGTCGGGGTACCCAGATGGCTACACCTTC.

On this clone itself: The junction departs from the called germline gene at one end, perhaps through a read error. The genes are TRBV7-6 and TRBJ1-1; the D gene is possibly TRBD1 (5 bases). This CDR3 contains 13 residues. CDR1 and CDR2 (germline): SGHVS, FNYEAQ. DNA of the CDR3: TGTGCCAGCACCTTACAGGAAAGCACTGAAGCTTTCTTT. Protein sequence: CASTLQESTEAFF.

This chain links TRBV19 with TRBJ2-1, with D possibly matching TRBD2 (6 bases). This CDR3 is 13 amino acids long. V was shortened by 10 bases and J by 5 bases, with 15 bases between the two germline ends. Germline V gene lookup returns CDR1 LNHDA and CDR2 SQIVND (reference sequence). Here the CDR3 reads CATGLGFNNEQFF. Here the CDR3 DNA reads TGTGCCACGGGACTGGGGTTCAACAATGAGCAGTTCTTC.

In the case of this clone: At one end, the junction sequence differs from germline, possibly due to a read error. The V call is TRBV7-2, the J call TRBJ2-4; 10 bases are a match to TRBD1. The CDR3 spans 15 residues. CDR1 and CDR2 from the germline V gene are SGHTA and FQGNSA. The CDR3 here is CASSFGTGVENSQYF. The CDR3 DNA reads as TGTGCCAGCAGCTTCGGGACAGGGGTTGAAAACAGTCAGTACTTC. The variable domain in full, with the rest retrieved from reference TRBV7-2 and TRBJ2-4, is GAGVSQSPSNKVTEKGKDVELRCDPISGHTALYWYRQSLGQGLEFLIYFQGNSAPDKSGLPSDRFSAERTGGSVSTLTIQRTQQEDSAVYLCASSFGTGVENSQYFGAGTRLSVL.

This clone was seen only once. The rearrangement links TRBV5-1 to TRBJ2-7; D might be TRBD1 (6 bases). The CDR3 is made up of 13 amino acids. Germline loops: CDR1 SGHRS, CDR2 YFSETQ. The V gene lost 5 bases and the J gene lost 6 bases, with 15 bases spanning the gap. In DNA, the CDR3 is TGCGCCAGCAGTTTATTAACAGGGCGCGAGCAGTACTTC. Protein: CASSLLTGREQYF. Full variable domain (outside the CDR3, taken from reference TRBV5-1 and TRBJ2-7): KAGVTQTPRYLIKTRGQQVTLSCSPISGHRSVSWYQQTPGQGLQFLFEYFSETQRNKGNFPGRFSGRQFSNSRSEMNVSTLELGDSALYLCASSLLTGREQYFGPGTRLTVT.

V usage is TRBV18 and J usage is TRBJ2-2; D may be TRBD1 (6 bases). The CDR3 runs 18 residues. The germline gives CDR1 KGHSH, CDR2 LQKENI. The germline V and J ends were trimmed by 3 bases and 5 bases, with 22 bases remaining between them. In DNA, the CDR3 is TGTGCCAGCTCACCTCGTATCGCGGCCAGGGGTAATACCGGGGAGCTGTTTTTT. Residues: CASSPRIAARGNTGELFF.

This clone was observed a handful of times. The chain has TRBV6-6 and TRBJ1-1, with 7 bases identical to TRBD1. The germline V gene encodes CDR1 MNHNY and CDR2 SVGAGI (reference sequence). V lost 4 bases, J lost 0 bases, and 8 bases stayed unmatched. This CDR3 has 16 residues. CDR3 residues: CASSFRDSPMNTEAFF. The CDR3 coding sequence is TGTGCCAGCAGTTTTAGGGACAGTCCCATGAACACTGAAGCTTTCTTT.

V gene TRBV27 combines with J gene TRBJ2-3, with 12 bases identical to TRBD2. The length of the CDR3 is 16 residues. V gave up 5 bases and J gave up 5 bases; unmatched junction bases: 8. Germline lookup yields CDR1 MNHEY and CDR2 SMNVEV (reference sequence). The CDR3 coding sequence is TGTGCCAGCAGTGAATCTAGCGGGGGGGCGATAGATACGCAGTATTTT. Protein: CASSESSGGAIDTQYF.

The J gene is TRBJ2-5, the V gene TRBV5-6; maybe TRBD2 (5 bases). Trimming left V 4 bases short and J 5 bases short, with 15 bases between. Per germline, CDR1 SGHDT and CDR2 YYEEEE. The CDR3 totals 14 residues. CDR3 loop: CASSGPDRGETQYF. Here the CDR3 DNA reads TGTGCCAGCAGCGGACCGGATCGCGGGGAGACCCAGTACTTC.

The genes are TRBV7-2 and TRBJ2-5; 12 bases line up with TRBD1. The CDR3 length is 16 residues. CDR1 is SGHTA, CDR2 FQGNSA, per germline. V gave up 1 base and J gave up 4 bases; unmatched junction bases: 4. This CDR3 is CASSLVRDRGRETQYF. The CDR3, as DNA: TGTGCCAGCAGCTTAGTCCGGGACAGGGGGCGAGAGACCCAGTACTTC.

Only one count was recorded for this clone. The CDR3 reads CASSVVYRDAEAFF. The CDR3 nucleotides are TGTGCCAGCAGCGTAGTTTACAGGGACGCTGAAGCTTTCTTT. This chain uses TRBV9 with TRBJ1-1; perhaps TRBD1 as D (6 bases). The CDR3 contains 14 residues. The germline V gene encodes CDR1 SGDLS and CDR2 YYNGEE. Trimming removed 0 bases at V and 6 bases at J, with 12 bases between.

This clone was seen only a few times. V usage is TRBV6-5 and J usage is TRBJ1-4, with 8 bases fitting TRBD1. The germline CDR1 and CDR2 sequences are MNHEY and SVGAGI. There are 13 residues in the CDR3. V lost 11 bases, J lost 3 bases, and 5 bases stayed unmatched. DNA of the CDR3: TGTGCCCCAGGGGGCGGACCTAATGAAAAACTGTTTTTT. It encodes CAPGGGPNEKLFF.

CDR3 sequence (DNA): TGTGCCAGCGGACAGGGGACTTACAATGAGCAGTTCTTC. It codes for CASGQGTYNEQFF. The chain is built from TRBV7-2 and TRBJ2-1, with TRBD1 matching 9 bases. V lost 8 bases and J lost 4; bases outside the gene matches: 3. Germline CDR1 and CDR2: SGHTA and FQGNSA. The CDR3 has 13 residues.

The V gene is TRBV5-4, the J gene TRBJ2-1; a possible D gene is TRBD2 (6 bases). The CDR3 runs to 14 residues. The germline V and J ends were trimmed by 4 bases and 3 bases, with 11 bases remaining between them. Germline CDR1 is SGHNT and CDR2 is YYREEE (reference sequence). CDR3 protein: CASSLSGYYNEQFF. The DNA for the CDR3 is TGTGCCAGCAGCCTTAGCGGTTACTACAATGAGCAGTTCTTC.

This chain uses TRBV5-8 with TRBJ2-1; 11 nucleotides line up with TRBD1. Looked up from germline, CDR1 is SGHTS and CDR2 is YDEGEE. V lost 4 bases, J lost 4 bases, and 7 bases stayed unmatched. The CDR3 has 16 amino acids. The CDR3, as DNA: TGTGCCAGCAGCCGGGACAGGGGGGCCGATTACAATGAGCAGTTCTTC. Its translation: CASSRDRGADYNEQFF.

In its sample, this clone was seen once. The chain joins TRBV9 to TRBJ2-3, with D unclear. The V and J ends lost 3 bases and 0 bases respectively, with 11 bases between them. Germline-derived CDR1 and CDR2 are SGDLS and YYNGEE. This CDR3 region has 15 residues. The CDR3 spells CASSAGFLSTDTQYF. The DNA of the CDR3 is TGTGCCAGCAGCGCGGGTTTTTTAAGCACAGATACGCAGTATTTT.

The rearrangement uses TRBV11-3 and TRBJ2-3; tentative D call: TRBD2 (5 bases). The CDR3 runs to 15 residues. V lost 1 base and J 1 base, leaving 9 bases between the germline ends. Germline CDR1 SGHNT, CDR2 YENEEA. The CDR3 region is CASSLARAGTDTQYF. The CDR3 DNA is TGTGCCAGCAGCTTAGCGAGGGCGGGCACAGATACGCAGTATTTT.

This clone was detected once. The chain recombines TRBV9 with TRBJ2-3; 11 bases are a match to TRBD2. The CDR3 spans 15 residues. V lost 2 bases to trimming and J lost 4 bases; unmatched junction nucleotides: 3. CDR1 and CDR2 (germline): SGDLS, YYNGEE. The CDR3 sequence: CASSVSGRGSDTQYF. In nucleotides, the CDR3 is TGTGCCAGCAGCGTTAGCGGGAGGGGCTCAGATACGCAGTATTTT.

This chain uses TRBV5-4 with TRBJ2-7; TRBD2 is a possible D gene (6 bases). The V end lost 2 bases, the J end lost 0 bases, and 9 bases lay between the germline ends. Germline CDR1 SGHNT, CDR2 YYREEE (reference sequence). This CDR3 has 14 residues. The CDR3, as DNA: TGTGCCAGCAGCTTAGTGGGAGGCTCCTACGAGCAGTACTTC. Its protein product is CASSLVGGSYEQYF. Together with reference TRBV5-4 and TRBJ2-7, the CDR3 gives the full variable domain: ETGVTQSPTHLIKTRGQQVTLRCSSQSGHNTVSWYQQALGQGPQFIFQYYREEENGRGNFPPRFSGLQFPNYSSELNVNALELDDSALYLCASSLVGGSYEQYFGPGTRLTVT.